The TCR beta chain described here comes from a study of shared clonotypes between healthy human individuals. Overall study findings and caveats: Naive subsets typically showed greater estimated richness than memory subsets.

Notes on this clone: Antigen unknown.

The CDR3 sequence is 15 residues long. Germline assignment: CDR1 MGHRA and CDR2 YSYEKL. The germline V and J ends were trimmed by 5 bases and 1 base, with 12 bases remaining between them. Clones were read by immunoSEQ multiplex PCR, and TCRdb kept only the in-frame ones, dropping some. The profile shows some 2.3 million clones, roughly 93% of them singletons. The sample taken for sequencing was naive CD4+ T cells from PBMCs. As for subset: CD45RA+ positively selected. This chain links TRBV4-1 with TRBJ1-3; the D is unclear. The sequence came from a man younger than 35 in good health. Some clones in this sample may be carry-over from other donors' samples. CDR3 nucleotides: TGCGCCAGCAGCGCACCGTGGAGGTCTGGAAACACCATATATTTT. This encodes CASSAPWRSGNTIYF.